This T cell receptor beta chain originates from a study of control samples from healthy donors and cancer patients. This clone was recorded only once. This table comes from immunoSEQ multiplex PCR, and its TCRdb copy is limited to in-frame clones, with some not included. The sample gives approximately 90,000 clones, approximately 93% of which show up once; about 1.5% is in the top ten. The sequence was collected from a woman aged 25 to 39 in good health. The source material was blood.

For the CDR3, the DNA is TGTGCCTGGAGTGTAACAGCCACAGATACGCAGTATTTT. This codes for CAWSVTATDTQYF. The chain joins TRBV30 to TRBJ2-3, with D hard to call. V gave up 0 bases and J gave up 2 bases, with 6 bases separating them. Germline-derived CDR1 and CDR2 are GTSNPN and SVGIG (reference sequence). CDR3 size: 13 residues.